The clone carrying this T cell receptor (beta chain) was detected a few times. Its specificity is not known. The data belong to a study of post-analysis software for immune sequencing data. On the study more broadly: Disease trajectories encompassed relapsing-remitting, secondary progressive and progressive-relapsing multiple sclerosis.

Built from TCR beta cDNA, the libraries had unique molecular identifiers in them. One entry per CDR3 protein results from TCRdb running MiXCR on the PCR reads. The sample consists of 600,000 to 750,000 distinct CDR3 sequences, approximately 59% of them appearing once. Study results and caveats: With TRBV5-6, TRBV5-1 and TRBV20-1 included, about five TRBV segments were more frequent in patients than in controls. Those with multiple sclerosis, the patient group, showed significantly lower normalized Chao1 diversity than controls.

The CDR3 covers 16 residues. The trim removed 5 bases at V and 2 bases at J, leaving 8 bases unmatched. Germline CDR1 reads SEHNR; CDR2 reads FQNEAQ (reference sequence). Sequenced input: blood. The TCR was taken from a girl between 2 and 10 years old with multiple sclerosis. The chain combines TRBV7-9 with TRBJ2-3; 9 positions match TRBD1. This chain's CDR3 is CASSLTGGRPTDTQYF. CDR3 DNA: TGTGCCAGCAGCCTAACAGGGGGCAGACCCACAGATACGCAGTATTTT.